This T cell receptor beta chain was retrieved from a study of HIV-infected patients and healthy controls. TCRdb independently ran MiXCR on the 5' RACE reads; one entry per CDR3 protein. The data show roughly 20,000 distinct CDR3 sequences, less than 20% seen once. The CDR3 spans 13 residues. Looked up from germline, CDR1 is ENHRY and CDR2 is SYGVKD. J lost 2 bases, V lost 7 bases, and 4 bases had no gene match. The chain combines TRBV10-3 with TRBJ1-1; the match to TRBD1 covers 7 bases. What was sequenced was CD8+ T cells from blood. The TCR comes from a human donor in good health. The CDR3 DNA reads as TGTGCCATCACCCAGGGGGTTAACACTGAAGCTTTCTTT. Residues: CAITQGVNTEAFF.